This TCR beta chain originates from a study of T cells after posttransplantation cyclophosphamide. The related graft donor's blood sample was taken on the day of bone marrow donation. Sequencing was performed with immunoSEQ multiplex PCR; in TCRdb, only in-frame clones are kept and a portion is missing. In total the sample includes under 50,000 clones, none of them seen once. The table lists this clone with many counts. This CDR3 region has 15 residues. The trim removed 4 bases at V and 7 bases at J, leaving 7 bases unmatched. The germline V gene encodes CDR1 MNHNY and CDR2 SVGAGI (reference sequence).

This chain uses TRBV6-6 with TRBJ1-6; TRBD1 aligns across 7 bases. What was sequenced was PBMCs. This clonotype was obtained from a man in his forties in good health, CMV-negative, and a related stem cell transplant donor. CDR3 sequence reads: CASSSGTAENSPLHF. The CDR3 bases are TGTGCCAGCAGTTCAGGGACAGCCGAGAATTCACCCCTCCACTTT.